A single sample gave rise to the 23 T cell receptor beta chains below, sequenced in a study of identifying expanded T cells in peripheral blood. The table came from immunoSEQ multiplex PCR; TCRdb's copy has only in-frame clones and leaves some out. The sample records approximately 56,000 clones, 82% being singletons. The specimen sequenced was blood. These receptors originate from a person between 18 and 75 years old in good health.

The CDR3 DNA is TGTGCCACTTGGCGGAATGAGCAGTTCTTC. Translated, it gives CATWRNEQFF. The chain combines TRBV2 with TRBJ2-1; D is uncertain. CDR1 and CDR2 from the germline V gene are SNHLY and FYNNEI. V gave up 10 bases and J gave up 7 bases, with 8 bases separating them. CDR3 length: 10 amino acids.

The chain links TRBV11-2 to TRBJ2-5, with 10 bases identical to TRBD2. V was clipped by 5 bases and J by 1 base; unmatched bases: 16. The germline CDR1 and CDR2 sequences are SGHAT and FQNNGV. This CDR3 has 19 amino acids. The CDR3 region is CASSLRFGASGSPQETQYF. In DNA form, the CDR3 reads TGTGCCAGCAGCCTACGGTTCGGCGCTAGCGGGAGCCCCCAAGAGACCCAGTACTTC.

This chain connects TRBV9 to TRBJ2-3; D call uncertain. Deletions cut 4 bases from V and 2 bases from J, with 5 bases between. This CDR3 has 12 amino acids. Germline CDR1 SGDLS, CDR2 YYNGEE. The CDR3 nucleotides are TGTGCCAGCAGCCCGAACACAGATACGCAGTATTTT. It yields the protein CASSPNTDTQYF.

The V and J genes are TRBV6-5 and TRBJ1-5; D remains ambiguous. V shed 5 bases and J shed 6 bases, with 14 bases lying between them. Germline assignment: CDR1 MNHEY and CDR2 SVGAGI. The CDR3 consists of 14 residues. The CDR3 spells CASSQRNKAQPQHF. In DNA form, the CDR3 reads TGTGCCAGCAGTCAACGGAACAAGGCTCAGCCCCAGCATTTT.

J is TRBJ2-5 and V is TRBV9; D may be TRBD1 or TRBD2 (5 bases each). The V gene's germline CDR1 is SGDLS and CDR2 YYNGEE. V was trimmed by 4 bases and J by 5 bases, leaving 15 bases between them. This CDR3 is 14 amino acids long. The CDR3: CASSQASGAETQYF. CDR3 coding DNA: TGTGCCAGCAGCCAAGCTTCCGGGGCGGAGACCCAGTACTTC.

CDR3 bases: TGCGCCAGCAGCAGTGACAGGGCATTATCCTACGAGCAGTACGTC. This translates into CASSSDRALSYEQYV. The chain links TRBV23-1 to TRBJ2-7, with 7 bases matching TRBD1. TRBV23-1 is marked as an open reading frame, function uncertain. CDR3 length: 15 residues. V dropped 6 bases and J dropped 1; count of bases not matched to a gene: 9.

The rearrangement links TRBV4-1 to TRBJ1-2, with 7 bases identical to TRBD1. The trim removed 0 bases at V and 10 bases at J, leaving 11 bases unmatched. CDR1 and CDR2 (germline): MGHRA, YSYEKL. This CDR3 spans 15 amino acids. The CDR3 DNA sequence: TGCGCCAGCAGCCAAGAAGACAGGGAACACCGTCTCTACACCTTC. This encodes CASSQEDREHRLYTF.

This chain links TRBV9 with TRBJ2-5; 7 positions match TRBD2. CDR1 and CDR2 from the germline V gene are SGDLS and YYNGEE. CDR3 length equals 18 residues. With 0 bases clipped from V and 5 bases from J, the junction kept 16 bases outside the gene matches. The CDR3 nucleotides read TGTGCCAGCAGCGTAGGCGGGTGGTCCGGGGGGACCGGGGAGACCCAGTACTTC. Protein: CASSVGGWSGGTGETQYF.

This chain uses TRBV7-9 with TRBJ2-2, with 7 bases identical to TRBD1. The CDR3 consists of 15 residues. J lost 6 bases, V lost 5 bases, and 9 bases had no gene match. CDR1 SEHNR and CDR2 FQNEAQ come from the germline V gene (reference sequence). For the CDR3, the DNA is TGTGCCAGCAGCGTGACACGACAGGGTGCCGGGGAGCTGTTTTTT. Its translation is CASSVTRQGAGELFF.

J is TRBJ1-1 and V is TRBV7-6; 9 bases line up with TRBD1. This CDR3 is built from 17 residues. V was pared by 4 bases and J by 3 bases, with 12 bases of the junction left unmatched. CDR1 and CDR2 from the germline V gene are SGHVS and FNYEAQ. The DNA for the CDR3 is TGTGCCAGCAGCTCCACAGGGGGCTTAGGATTGGACACTGAAGCTTTCTTT. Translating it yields CASSSTGGLGLDTEAFF. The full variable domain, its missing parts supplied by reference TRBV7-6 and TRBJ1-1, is GAGVSQSPRYKVTKRGQDVALRCDPISGHVSLYWYRQALGQGPEFLTYFNYEAQQDKSGLPNDRFSAERPEGSISTLTIQRTEQRDSAMYRCASSSTGGLGLDTEAFFGQGTRLTVV.

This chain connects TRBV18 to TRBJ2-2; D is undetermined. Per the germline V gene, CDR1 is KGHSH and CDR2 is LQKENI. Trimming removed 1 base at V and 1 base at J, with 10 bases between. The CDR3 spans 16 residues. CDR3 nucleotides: TGTGCCAGCTCACCACTGCGAGACCTGAACACCGGGGAGCTGTTTTTT. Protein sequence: CASSPLRDLNTGELFF.

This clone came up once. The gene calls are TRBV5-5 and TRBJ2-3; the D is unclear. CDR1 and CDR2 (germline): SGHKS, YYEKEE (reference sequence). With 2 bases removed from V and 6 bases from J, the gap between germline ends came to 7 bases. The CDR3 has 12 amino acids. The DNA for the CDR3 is TGTGCCAGCAGCTTTAGACCGGATACGCAGTATTTT. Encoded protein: CASSFRPDTQYF.

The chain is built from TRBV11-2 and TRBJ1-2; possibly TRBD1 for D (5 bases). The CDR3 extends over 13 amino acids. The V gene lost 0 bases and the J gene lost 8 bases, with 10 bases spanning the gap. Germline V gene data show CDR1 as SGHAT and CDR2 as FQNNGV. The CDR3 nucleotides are TGTGCCAGCAGCTTAGACAGGGCCCGGGGCTACACCTTC. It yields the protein CASSLDRARGYTF.

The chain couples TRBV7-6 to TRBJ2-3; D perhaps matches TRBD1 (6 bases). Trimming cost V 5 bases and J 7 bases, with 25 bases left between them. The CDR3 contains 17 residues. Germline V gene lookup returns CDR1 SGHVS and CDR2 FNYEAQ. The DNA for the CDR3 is TGTGCCAGCAGCCTTAGGCACGAGGGGGTTCGGTCTAATACGCAGTATTTT. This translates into CASSLRHEGVRSNTQYF.

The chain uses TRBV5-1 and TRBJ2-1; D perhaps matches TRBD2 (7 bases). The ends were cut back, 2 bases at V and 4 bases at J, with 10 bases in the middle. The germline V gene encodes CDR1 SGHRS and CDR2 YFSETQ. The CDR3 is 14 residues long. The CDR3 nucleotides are TGCGCCAGCAGCTTAGGGGGGGCTTACAATGAGCAGTTCTTC. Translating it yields CASSLGGAYNEQFF.

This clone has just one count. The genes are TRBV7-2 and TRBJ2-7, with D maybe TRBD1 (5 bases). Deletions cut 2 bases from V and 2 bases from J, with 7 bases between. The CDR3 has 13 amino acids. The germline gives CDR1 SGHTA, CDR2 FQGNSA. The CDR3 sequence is CASSLRGTYEQYV. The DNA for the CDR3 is TGTGCCAGCAGCTTAAGGGGCACCTACGAGCAGTACGTC.

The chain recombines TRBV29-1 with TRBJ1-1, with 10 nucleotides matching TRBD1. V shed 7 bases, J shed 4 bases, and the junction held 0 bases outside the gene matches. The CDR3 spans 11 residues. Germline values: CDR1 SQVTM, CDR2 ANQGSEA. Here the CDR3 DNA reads TGCAGCGGGACAGGGGGCACTGAAGCTTTCTTT. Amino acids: CSGTGGTEAFF.

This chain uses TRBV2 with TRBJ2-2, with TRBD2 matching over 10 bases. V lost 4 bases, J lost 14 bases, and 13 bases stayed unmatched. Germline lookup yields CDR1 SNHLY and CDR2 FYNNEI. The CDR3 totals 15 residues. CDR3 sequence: CASSGAAYSGGRLFF. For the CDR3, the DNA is TGTGCCAGCAGTGGGGCGGCCTATAGCGGGGGGAGACTGTTTTTT.

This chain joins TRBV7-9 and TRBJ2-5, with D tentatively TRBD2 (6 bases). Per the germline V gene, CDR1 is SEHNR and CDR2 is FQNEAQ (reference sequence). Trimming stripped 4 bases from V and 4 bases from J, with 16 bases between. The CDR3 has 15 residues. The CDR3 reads CASSSDGTFRETQYF. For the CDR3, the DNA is TGTGCCAGCAGCTCCGACGGGACTTTCAGAGAGACCCAGTACTTC.

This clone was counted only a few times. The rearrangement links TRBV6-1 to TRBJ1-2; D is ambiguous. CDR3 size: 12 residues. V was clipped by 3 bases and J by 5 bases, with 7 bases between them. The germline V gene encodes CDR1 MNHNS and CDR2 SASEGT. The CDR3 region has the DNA TGTGCCAGCAGTGACGTGTTATATGGCTACACCTTC. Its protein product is CASSDVLYGYTF.

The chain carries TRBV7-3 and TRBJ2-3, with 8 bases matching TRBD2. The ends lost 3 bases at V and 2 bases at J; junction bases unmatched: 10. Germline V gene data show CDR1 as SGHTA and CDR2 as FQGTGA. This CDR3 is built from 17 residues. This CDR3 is CASSLRRTGGSTDTQYF. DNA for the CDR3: TGTGCCAGCAGCTTGAGGAGGACGGGGGGGTCCACAGATACGCAGTATTTT.

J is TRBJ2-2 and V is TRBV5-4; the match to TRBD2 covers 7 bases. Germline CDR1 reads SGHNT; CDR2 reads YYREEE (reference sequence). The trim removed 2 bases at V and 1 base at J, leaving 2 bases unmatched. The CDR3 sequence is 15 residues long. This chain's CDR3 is CASSFASGNTGELFF. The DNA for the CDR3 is TGTGCCAGCAGCTTTGCTAGCGGGAACACCGGGGAGCTGTTTTTT.

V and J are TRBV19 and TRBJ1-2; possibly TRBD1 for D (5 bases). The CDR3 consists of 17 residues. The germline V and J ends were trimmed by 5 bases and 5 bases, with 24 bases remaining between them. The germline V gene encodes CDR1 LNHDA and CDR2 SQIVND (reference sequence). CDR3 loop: CASSPRGGEPGEYGYTF. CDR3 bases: TGTGCCAGTAGTCCCCGGGGAGGGGAACCCGGGGAATATGGCTACACCTTC.